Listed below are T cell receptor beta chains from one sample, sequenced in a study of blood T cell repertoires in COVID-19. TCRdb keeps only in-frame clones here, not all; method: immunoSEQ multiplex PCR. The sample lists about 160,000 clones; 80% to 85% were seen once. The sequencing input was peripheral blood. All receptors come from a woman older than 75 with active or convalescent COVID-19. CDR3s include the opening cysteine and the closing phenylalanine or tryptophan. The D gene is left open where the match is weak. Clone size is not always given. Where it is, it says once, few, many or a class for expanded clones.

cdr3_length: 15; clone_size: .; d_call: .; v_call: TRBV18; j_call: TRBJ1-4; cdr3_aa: CASSPPEGGAGKLFF; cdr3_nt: TGTGCCAGCTCACCCCCAGAGGGGGGGGCCGGAAAACTGTTTTTT
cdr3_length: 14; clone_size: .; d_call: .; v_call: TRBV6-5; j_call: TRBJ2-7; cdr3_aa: CASSKLATNYEQYF; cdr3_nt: TGTGCCAGCAGTAAGCTAGCTACCAACTACGAGCAGTACTTC
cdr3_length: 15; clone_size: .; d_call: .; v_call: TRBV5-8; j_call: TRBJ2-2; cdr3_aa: CATSRRGAATGELFF; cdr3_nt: TGTGCCACCTCCCGGCGCGGGGCGGCTACCGGGGAGCTGTTTTTT
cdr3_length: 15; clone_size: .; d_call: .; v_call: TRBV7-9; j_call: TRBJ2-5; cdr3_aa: CASSLSISPQETQYF; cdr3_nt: TGTGCCAGCAGCTTATCTATCTCCCCCCAAGAGACCCAGTACTTC
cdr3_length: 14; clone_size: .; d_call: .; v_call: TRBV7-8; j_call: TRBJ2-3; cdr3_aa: CASSFMEGRDTQYF; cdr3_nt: TGTGCCAGCAGCTTTATGGAGGGGAGGGATACGCAGTATTTT
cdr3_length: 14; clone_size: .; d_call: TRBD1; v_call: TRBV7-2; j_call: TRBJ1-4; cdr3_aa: CASSLGTGREKLFF; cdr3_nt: TGTGCCAGCAGCTTAGGGACAGGGAGAGAAAAACTGTTTTTT
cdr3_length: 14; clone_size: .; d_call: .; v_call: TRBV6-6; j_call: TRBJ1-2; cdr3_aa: CASSWGLGGNGYTF; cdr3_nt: TGTGCCAGCAGTTGGGGCCTAGGAGGGAATGGCTACACCTTC
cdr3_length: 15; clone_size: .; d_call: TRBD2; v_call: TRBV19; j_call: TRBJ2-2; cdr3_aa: CASRQSGENTGELFF; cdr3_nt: TGTGCCAGTAGGCAAAGCGGGGAGAACACCGGGGAGCTGTTTTTT
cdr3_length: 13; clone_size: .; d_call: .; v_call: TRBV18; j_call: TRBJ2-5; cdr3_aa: CASSRDRQETQYF; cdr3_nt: TGTGCCAGCTCGCGTGACAGACAAGAGACCCAGTACTTC
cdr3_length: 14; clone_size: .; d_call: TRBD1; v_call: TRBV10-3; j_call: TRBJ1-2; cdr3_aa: CAISESQGNYGYTF; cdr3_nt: TGTGCCATCAGTGAGTCACAGGGGAACTATGGCTACACCTTC
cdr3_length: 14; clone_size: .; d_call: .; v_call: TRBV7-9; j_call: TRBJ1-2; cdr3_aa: CASSSGEGFYGYTF; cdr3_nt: TGTGCCAGCAGCTCCGGGGAGGGCTTCTATGGCTACACCTTC
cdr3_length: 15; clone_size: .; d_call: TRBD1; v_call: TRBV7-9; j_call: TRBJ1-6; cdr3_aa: CASSLWTGYNSPLHF; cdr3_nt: TGTGCCAGCAGCTTATGGACAGGATATAATTCACCCCTCCACTTT
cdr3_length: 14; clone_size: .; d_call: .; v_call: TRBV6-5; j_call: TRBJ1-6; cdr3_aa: CASSYPGENSPLHF; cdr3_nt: TGTGCCAGCAGTTACCCAGGGGAAAATTCACCCCTCCACTTT
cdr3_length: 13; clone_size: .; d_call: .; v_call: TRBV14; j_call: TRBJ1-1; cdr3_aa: CASSLQGNTEAFF; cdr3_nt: TGTGCCAGCAGCCTCCAGGGGAACACTGAAGCTTTCTTT
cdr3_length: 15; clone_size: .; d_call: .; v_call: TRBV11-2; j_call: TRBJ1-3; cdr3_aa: CASSSIQGSGNTIYF; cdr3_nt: TGTGCCAGCAGCTCCATACAGGGCTCTGGAAACACCATATATTTT
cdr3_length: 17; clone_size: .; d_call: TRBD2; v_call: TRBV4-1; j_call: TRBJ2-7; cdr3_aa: CASSQAILAGGRDEQYF; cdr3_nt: TGCGCCAGCAGCCAAGCCATCCTAGCGGGGGGGCGGGACGAGCAGTACTTC
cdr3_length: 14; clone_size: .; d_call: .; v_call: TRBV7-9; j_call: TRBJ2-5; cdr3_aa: CASSLGTGQETQYF; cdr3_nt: TGTGCCAGCAGCTTAGGTACAGGGCAAGAGACCCAGTACTTC
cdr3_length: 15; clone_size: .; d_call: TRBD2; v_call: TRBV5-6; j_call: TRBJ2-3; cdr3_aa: CASSSSRGGADTQYF; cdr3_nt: TGTGCCAGCAGCTCCTCGCGGGGGGGCGCAGATACGCAGTATTTT
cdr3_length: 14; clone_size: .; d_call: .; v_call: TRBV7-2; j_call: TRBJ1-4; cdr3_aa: CASSPLATNEKLFF; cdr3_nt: TGTGCCAGCAGCCCCCTCGCAACTAATGAAAAACTGTTTTTT
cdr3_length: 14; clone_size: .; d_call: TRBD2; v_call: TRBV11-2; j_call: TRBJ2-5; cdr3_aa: CASSLEGTSGTQYF; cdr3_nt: TGTGCCAGCAGCTTAGAAGGGACTAGCGGGACCCAGTACTTC
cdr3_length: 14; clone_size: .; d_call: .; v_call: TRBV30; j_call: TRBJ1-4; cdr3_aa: CAWSDFGGGEKLFF; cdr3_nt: TGTGCCTGGAGTGATTTCGGGGGTGGTGAAAAACTGTTTTTT
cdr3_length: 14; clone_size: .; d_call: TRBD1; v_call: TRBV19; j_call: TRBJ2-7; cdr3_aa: CASSMGQGGYEQYF; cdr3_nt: TGTGCCAGTAGTATGGGACAGGGAGGCTACGAGCAGTACTTC
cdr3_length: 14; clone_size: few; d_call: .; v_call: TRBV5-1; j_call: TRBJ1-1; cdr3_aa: CASSSPDRNTEAFF; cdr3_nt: TGCGCCAGCAGCTCCCCGGACAGGAACACTGAAGCTTTCTTT
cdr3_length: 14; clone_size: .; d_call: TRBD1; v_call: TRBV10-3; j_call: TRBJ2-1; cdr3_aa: CAMGGQGVDNEQFF; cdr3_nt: TGTGCCATGGGGGGACAGGGTGTAGACAATGAGCAGTTCTTC
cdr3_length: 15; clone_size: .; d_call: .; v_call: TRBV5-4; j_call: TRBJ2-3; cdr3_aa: CASTLGGAGTDTQYF; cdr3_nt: TGTGCCAGCACCCTAGGGGGGGCGGGCACAGATACGCAGTATTTT
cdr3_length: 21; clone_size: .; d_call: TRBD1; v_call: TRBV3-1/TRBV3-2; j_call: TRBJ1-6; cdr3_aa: CASSQVQIEKTGGSYNSPLHF; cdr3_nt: TGTGCCAGCAGCCAAGTCCAGATCGAGAAGACAGGGGGCTCCTATAATTCACCCCTCCACTTT
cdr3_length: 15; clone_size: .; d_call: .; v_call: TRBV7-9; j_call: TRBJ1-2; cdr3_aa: CASSLGQVPNYGYTF; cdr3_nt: TGTGCCAGCAGCTTAGGACAGGTCCCAAACTATGGCTACACCTTC
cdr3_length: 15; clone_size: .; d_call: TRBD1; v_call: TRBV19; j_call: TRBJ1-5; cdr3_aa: CASTPKGQVNQPQHF; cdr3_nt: TGTGCCAGTACCCCGAAGGGACAGGTCAATCAGCCCCAGCATTTT
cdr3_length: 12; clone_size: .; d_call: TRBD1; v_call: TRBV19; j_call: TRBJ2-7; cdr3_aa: CASSRTGSEQYF; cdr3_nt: TGTGCCAGTAGTAGGACAGGGAGCGAGCAGTACTTC